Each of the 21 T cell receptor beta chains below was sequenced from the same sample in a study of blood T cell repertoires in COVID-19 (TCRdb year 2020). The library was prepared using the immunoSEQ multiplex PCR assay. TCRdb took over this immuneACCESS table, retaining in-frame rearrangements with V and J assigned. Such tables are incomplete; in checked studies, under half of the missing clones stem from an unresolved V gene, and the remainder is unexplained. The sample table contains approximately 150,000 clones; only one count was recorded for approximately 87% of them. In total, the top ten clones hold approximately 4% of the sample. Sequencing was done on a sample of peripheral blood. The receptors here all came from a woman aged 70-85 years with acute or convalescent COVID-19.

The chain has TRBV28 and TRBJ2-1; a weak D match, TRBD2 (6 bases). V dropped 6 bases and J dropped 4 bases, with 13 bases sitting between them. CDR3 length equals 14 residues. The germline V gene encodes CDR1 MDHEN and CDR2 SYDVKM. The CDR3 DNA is TGTGCCAGCAGCGGGAGCGGGTCATACAATGAGCAGTTCTTC. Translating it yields CASSGSGSYNEQFF.

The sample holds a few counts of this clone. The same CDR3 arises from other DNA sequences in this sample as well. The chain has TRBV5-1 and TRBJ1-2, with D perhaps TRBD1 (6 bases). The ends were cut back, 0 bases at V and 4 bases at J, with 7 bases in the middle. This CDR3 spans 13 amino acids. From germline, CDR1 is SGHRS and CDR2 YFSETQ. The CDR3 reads CASSLDRAYGYTF. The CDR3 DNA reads TGCGCCAGCAGCTTGGACAGGGCCTATGGCTACACCTTC. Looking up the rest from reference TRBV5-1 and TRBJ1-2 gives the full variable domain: KAGVTQTPRYLIKTRGQQVTLSCSPISGHRSVSWYQQTPGQGLQFLFEYFSETQRNKGNFPGRFSGRQFSNSRSEMNVSTLELGDSALYLCASSLDRAYGYTFGSGTRLTVV.

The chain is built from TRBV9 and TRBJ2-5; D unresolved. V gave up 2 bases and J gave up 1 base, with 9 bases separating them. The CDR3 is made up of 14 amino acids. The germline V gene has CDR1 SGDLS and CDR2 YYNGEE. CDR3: CASSVSGIQETQYF. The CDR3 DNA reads TGTGCCAGCAGCGTTTCAGGTATCCAAGAGACCCAGTACTTC. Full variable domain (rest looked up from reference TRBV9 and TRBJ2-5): DSGVTQTPKHLITATGQRVTLRCSPRSGDLSVYWYQQSLDQGLQFLIQYYNGEERAKGNILERFSAQQFPDLHSELNLSSLELGDSALYFCASSVSGIQETQYFGPGTRLLVL.

CDR3 in DNA: TGTGCCAGCAGCCAAGGACTAGGCTTGGGCACAGATACGCAGTATTTT. Its translation is CASSQGLGLGTDTQYF. The V gene is TRBV4-2, the J gene TRBJ2-3, with D tentatively TRBD2 (6 bases). V lost 1 base and J lost 1, with 12 bases in between. The CDR3 is 16 amino acids. CDR1 LGHNA and CDR2 YNFKEQ come from the germline V gene.

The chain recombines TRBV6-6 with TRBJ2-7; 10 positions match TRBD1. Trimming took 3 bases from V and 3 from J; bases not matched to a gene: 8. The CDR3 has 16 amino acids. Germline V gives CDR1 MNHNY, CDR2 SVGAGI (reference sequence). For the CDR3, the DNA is TGTGCCAGCAGTTATCCGACGACAGGGGGCGACTACGAGCAGTACTTC. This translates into CASSYPTTGGDYEQYF.

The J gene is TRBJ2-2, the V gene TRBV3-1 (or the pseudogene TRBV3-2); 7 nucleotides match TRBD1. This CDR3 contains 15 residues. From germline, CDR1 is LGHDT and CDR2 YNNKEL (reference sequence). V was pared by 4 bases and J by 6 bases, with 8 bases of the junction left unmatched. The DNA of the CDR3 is TGTGCCAGCAGCCCCCGACAGGGCATCCCCGGGGAGCTGTTTTTT. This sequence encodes CASSPRQGIPGELFF.

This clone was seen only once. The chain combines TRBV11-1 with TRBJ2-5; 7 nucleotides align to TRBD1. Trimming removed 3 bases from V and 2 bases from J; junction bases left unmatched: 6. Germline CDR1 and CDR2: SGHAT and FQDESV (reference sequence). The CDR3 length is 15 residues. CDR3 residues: CASSFRGTEQETQYF. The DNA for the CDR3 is TGTGCCAGCAGCTTCCGTGGGACAGAGCAAGAGACCCAGTACTTC.

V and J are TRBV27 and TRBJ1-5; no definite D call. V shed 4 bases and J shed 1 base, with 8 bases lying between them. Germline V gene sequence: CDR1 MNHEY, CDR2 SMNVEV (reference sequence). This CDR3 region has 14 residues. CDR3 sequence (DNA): TGTGCCAGCAGTTCCCGGTACAGCAATCAGCCCCAGCATTTT. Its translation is CASSSRYSNQPQHF.

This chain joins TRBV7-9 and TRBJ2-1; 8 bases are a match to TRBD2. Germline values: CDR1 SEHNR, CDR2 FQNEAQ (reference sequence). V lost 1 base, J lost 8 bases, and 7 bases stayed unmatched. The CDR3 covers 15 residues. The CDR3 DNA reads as TGTGCCAGCAGCTTAGTGGGGCTAGCGGGCGATGAGCAGTTCTTC. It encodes CASSLVGLAGDEQFF.

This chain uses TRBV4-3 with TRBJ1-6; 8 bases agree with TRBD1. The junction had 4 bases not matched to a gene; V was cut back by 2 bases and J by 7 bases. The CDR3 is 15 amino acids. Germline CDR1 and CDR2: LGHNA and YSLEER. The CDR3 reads CASSQLYRGNSPLHF. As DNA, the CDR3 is TGCGCCAGCAGCCAATTATACAGGGGGAATTCACCCCTCCACTTT.

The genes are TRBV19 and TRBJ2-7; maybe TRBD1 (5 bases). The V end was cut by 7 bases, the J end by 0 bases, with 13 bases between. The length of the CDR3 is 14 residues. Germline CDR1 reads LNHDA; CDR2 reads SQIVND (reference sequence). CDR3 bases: TGTGCCAGTAAGGGGAAGATTAACTCCTACGAGCAGTACTTC. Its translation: CASKGKINSYEQYF.

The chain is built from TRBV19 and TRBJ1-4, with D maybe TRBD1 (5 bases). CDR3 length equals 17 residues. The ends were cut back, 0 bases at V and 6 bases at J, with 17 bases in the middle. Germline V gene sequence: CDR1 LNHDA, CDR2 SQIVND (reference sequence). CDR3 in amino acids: CASSIEPGMPWDEKLFF. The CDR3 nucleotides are TGTGCCAGTAGTATAGAACCAGGGATGCCGTGGGATGAAAAACTGTTTTTT. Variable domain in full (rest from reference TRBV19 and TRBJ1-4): DGGITQSPKYLFRKEGQNVTLSCEQNLNHDAMYWYRQDPGQGLRLIYYSQIVNDFQKGDIAEGYSVSREKKESFPLTVTSAQKNPTAFYLCASSIEPGMPWDEKLFFGSGTQLSVL.

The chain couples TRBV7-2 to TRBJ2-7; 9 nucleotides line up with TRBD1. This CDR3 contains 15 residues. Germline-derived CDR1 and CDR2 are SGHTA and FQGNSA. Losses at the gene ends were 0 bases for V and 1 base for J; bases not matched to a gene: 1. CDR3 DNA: TGTGCCAGCAGCTTAGCGACAGGGGGGTCCTACGAGCAGTACTTC. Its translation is CASSLATGGSYEQYF.

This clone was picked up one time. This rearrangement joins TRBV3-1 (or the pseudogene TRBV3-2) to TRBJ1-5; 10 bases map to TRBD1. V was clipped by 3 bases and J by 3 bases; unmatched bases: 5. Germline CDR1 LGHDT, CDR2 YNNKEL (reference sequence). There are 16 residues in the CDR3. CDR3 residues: CASSHHGQGDNQPQHF. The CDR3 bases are TGTGCCAGCAGCCACCACGGACAGGGGGACAATCAGCCCCAGCATTTT.

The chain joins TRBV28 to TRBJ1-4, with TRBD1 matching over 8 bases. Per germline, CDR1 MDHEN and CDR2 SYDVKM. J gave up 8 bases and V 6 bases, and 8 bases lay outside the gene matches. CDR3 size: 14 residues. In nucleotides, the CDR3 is TGTGCCAGCAGCCTTTGGCCAGGGGGCGAAAAACTGTTTTTT. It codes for CASSLWPGGEKLFF.

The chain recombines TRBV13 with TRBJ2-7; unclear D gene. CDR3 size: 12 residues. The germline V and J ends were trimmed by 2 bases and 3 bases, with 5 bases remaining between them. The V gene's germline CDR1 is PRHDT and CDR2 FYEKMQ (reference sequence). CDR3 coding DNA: TGTGCCAGCAGCTTACTTAGCTACGAGCAGTACTTC. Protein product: CASSLLSYEQYF.

CDR3: CASSQGNTLDGGAFF. The CDR3 region has the DNA TGCGCCAGCAGCCAAGGAAACACCCTCGACGGGGGGGCTTTCTTT. The chain employs TRBV4-1 and TRBJ1-1; possibly TRBD1 for D (5 bases). CDR3 length: 15 amino acids. V was clipped by 1 base and J by 11 bases, with 20 bases between them. Germline lookup yields CDR1 MGHRA and CDR2 YSYEKL.

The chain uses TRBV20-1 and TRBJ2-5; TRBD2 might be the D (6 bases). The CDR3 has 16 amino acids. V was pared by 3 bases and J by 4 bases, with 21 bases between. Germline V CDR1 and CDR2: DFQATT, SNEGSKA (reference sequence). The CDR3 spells CSASVDGGAGRETQYF. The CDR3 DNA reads TGCAGTGCTAGTGTGGATGGCGGGGCCGGACGAGAGACCCAGTACTTC.

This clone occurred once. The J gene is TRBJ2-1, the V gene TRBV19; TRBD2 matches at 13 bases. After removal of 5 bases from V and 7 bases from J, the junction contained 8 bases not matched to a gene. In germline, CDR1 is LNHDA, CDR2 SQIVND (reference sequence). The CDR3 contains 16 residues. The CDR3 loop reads CASSDPGLAGRNEQFF. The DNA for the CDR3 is TGTGCCAGTAGTGATCCGGGACTAGCGGGGCGGAATGAGCAGTTCTTC.

For the CDR3, the DNA is TGTGCCAGCAGTTTACTCGGGAACACTGAAGCTTTCTTT. Translating it yields CASSLLGNTEAFF. This rearrangement joins TRBV28 to TRBJ1-1; D remains ambiguous. Trimming removed 2 bases at V and 1 base at J, with 5 bases between. CDR1 is MDHEN, CDR2 SYDVKM, per germline. The CDR3 runs 13 residues. Using reference TRBV28 and TRBJ1-1 for the parts outside the CDR3, the full variable domain is DVKVTQSSRYLVKRTGEKVFLECVQDMDHENMFWYRQDPGLGLRLIYFSYDVKMKEKGDIPEGYSVSREKKERFSLILESASTNQTSMYLCASSLLGNTEAFFGQGTRLTVV.

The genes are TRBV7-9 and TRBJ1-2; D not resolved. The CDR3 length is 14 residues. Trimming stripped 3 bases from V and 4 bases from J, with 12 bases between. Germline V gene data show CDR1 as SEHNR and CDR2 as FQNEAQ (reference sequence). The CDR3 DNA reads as TGTGCCAGCAGCTTTGGAGGGAGTGCCTATGGCTACACCTTC. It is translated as CASSFGGSAYGYTF.